This TCR beta chain was found in a study of OX40 agonist ivuxolimab in advanced cancers. CDR1 is LNHDA, CDR2 SQIVND, per germline (reference sequence). With 6 bases clipped from V and 3 bases from J, the junction kept 4 bases outside the gene matches. The CDR3 has 13 amino acids. Some clones are missing from TCRdb's copy, which holds only in-frame ones; the method was immunoSEQ multiplex PCR. The table includes fewer than 85,000 clones, about 86% detected once. The genes are TRBV19 and TRBJ2-7, with TRBD2 identical over 8 bases. This clonotype originated in an adult with an advanced solid tumor such as melanoma, head and neck, liver or kidney cancer. This specimen was CD4+ or CD8+ T cells sorted from blood, taken in a trial of the OX40 agonist ivuxolimab. The CDR3 DNA reads as TGTGCCAGTAGCGGGGGGGGTGTCTACGAGCAGTACTTC. Translated: CASSGGGVYEQYF.